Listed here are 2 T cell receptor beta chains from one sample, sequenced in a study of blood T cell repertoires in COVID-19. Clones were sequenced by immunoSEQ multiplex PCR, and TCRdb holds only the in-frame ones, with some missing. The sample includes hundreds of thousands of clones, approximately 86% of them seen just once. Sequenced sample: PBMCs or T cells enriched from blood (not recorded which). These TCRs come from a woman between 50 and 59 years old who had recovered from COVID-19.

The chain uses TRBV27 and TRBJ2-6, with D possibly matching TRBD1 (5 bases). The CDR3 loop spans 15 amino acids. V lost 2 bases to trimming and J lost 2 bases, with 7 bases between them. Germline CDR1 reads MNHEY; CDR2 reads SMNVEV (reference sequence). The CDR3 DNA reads TGTGCCAGCAGTTTACTAGGGGCTGGGGCCAACGTCCTGACTTTC. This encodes CASSLLGAGANVLTF. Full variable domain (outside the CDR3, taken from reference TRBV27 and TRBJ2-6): EAQVTQNPRYLITVTGKKLTVTCSQNMNHEYMSWYRQDPGLGLRQIYYSMNVEVTDKGDVPEGYKVSRKEKRNFPLILESPSPNQTSLYFCASSLLGAGANVLTFGAGSRLTVL.

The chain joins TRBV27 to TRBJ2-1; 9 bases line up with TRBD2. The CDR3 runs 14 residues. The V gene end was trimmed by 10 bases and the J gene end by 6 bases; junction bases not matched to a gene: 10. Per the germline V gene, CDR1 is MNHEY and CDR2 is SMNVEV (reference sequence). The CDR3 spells CAIWKSGGSNEQFF. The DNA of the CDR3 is TGTGCCATCTGGAAGAGCGGGGGGAGCAATGAGCAGTTCTTC.